This TCR beta chain comes out of a study of blood T cells in healthy people across ages. At the level of the study: Per every two T cells, about one barcoded beta molecule was captured by template switching.

Alongside a J-beta primer mix, a sample-barcoded 5' primer served in a second PCR lasting roughly 7 to 11 cycles. Each TCR beta cDNA got a 12-nucleotide random molecular identifier. TCRdb independently ran MiXCR on the 5' RACE reads; one entry per CDR3 protein. The sample consists of some 710,000 distinct CDR3 sequences, about 46% of them appearing once. General study findings and limits: More naive CD4+ cells and higher diversity marked long-lived donors relative to aged donors.

Looked up from germline, CDR1 is DFQATT and CDR2 is SNEGSKA (reference sequence). The CDR3 covers 12 residues. V was cut by 4 bases and J by 11 bases, with 17 bases left in between. For this clonotype: Its target is not known.

The V call is TRBV20-1, the J call TRBJ1-1; D unresolved. Sequenced input: blood. The clonotype comes from a man aged 80 or over in good health. CDR3 amino acids: CSATLGQPFAFF. The CDR3 DNA sequence: TGCAGTGCTACCTTGGGCCAGCCCTTTGCTTTCTTT.